Below are 32 T cell receptor beta chains sequenced from a single sample in a study of blood T cells in healthy people across ages. A second 7 to 11 cycle PCR used barcoded and J-beta primers. TCRdb re-analysed the 5' RACE reads in MiXCR, keeping a single row per CDR3 protein. Of hundreds of thousands of distinct CDR3 sequences listed, around 41% are singletons. Sequenced material: blood. The receptors originated from an elderly man in good health.

CDR3 nucleotide sequence: TGTGCCAGCAGCCACCCTAGGGTGGTGGATGAGCAGTTCTTC. Translation gives CASSHPRVVDEQFF. J is TRBJ2-1 and V is TRBV6-2 or TRBV6-3, with D unresolved. V gave up 6 bases and J gave up 8 bases, with 17 bases separating them. The CDR3 runs 14 residues. CDR1 and CDR2 (germline): MNHEY, SVGEGT.

The rearrangement links TRBV3-1 to TRBJ2-2; 11 bases fit TRBD2. The CDR3 is made up of 16 amino acids. Per the germline V gene, CDR1 is LGHDT and CDR2 is YNNKEL (reference sequence). The V gene end was trimmed by 0 bases and the J gene end by 4 bases; junction bases not matched to a gene: 1. The CDR3 nucleotides read TGTGCCAGCAGCCAAGAAACTAGCGGGGGCACCGGGGAGCTGTTTTTT. Translation: CASSQETSGGTGELFF.

As regards this clonotype: A much larger clone lies a single base off, so this may be a read error. V gene TRBV9 combines with J gene TRBJ2-1; 10 nucleotides agree with TRBD2. With the DNA end fitting TRBJ2-7 better, the J assignment may be wrong. From germline, CDR1 is SGDLS and CDR2 YYNGEE. The CDR3 sequence is 15 residues long. In DNA, the CDR3 is TGTGCCAGCAGCTTTGGCCTAGCGGGGGACAATGAGCAGTACTTC. Its protein is CASSFGLAGDNEQYF.

A few counts support this clonotype. This chain joins TRBV9 and TRBJ2-7; TRBD1 matches 7 bases. From germline, CDR1 is SGDLS and CDR2 YYNGEE. V trimming: 4 bases; J trimming: 7 bases; junction bases outside the gene matches: 14. This CDR3 has 15 residues. Here the CDR3 DNA reads TGTGCCAGCAGCCCGGACAGGCGACTCGACAATGAGCAGTACTTC. Translated: CASSPDRRLDNEQYF.

Details on this clonotype: Just one base apart from a much larger clone, this may be a read error. V usage is TRBV7-2 and J usage is TRBJ1-6; D perhaps matches TRBD1 (5 bases). Germline-derived CDR1 and CDR2 are SGHTA and FQGNSA. V lost 2 bases and J 7 bases, leaving 15 bases between the germline ends. The CDR3 runs 16 residues. Written as DNA, the CDR3 is TGTGCCAGCAGCTTATACGGGGCCCAGTTCAATTCACCCCTCCACTTT. Translated: CASSLYGAQFNSPLHF. The full variable domain, its missing parts supplied by reference TRBV7-2 and TRBJ1-6, is GAGVSQSPSNKVTEKGKDVELRCDPISGHTALYWYRQSLGQGLEFLIYFQGNSAPDKSGLPSDRFSAERTGGSVSTLTIQRTQQEDSAVYLCASSLYGAQFNSPLHFGNGTRLTVT.

This clonotype occurred once. This chain links TRBV20-1 with TRBJ2-1; perhaps TRBD1 as D (8 bases). CDR1 DFQATT and CDR2 SNEGSKA come from the germline V gene (reference sequence). The germline V and J ends were trimmed by 1 base and 3 bases, with 16 bases remaining between them. This CDR3 spans 16 amino acids. CDR3 nucleotides: TGCAGTGCTAGAGTTGGGAGCGGGACAGGCTACAATGAGCAGTTCTTC. Translation gives CSARVGSGTGYNEQFF.

This chain links TRBV3-1 with TRBJ2-7, with 7 bases identical to TRBD2. CDR3 length: 15 residues. V trimming: 0 bases; J trimming: 6 bases; junction bases outside the gene matches: 8. The germline gives CDR1 LGHDT, CDR2 YNNKEL (reference sequence). The CDR3 DNA sequence: TGTGCCAGCAGCCAAGATAGGAGACTAGCTGTCGAGCAGTACTTC. Its translation is CASSQDRRLAVEQYF.

This clonotype was detected only once. The V call is TRBV4-3, the J call TRBJ2-7; 8 positions match TRBD2. The germline gives CDR1 LGHNA, CDR2 YSLEER. V lost 7 bases, J lost 7 bases, and 18 bases stayed unmatched. This CDR3 is built from 16 residues. DNA for the CDR3: TGCGCCAGCACCACAAAGATACGGGGGGGCGGGAATGAGCAGTACTTC. This gives the protein CASTTKIRGGGNEQYF.

This clonotype was observed a few times. The chain combines TRBV6-1 with TRBJ2-5; TRBD2 is a possible D gene (6 bases). V lost 7 bases and J 3 bases, leaving 9 bases between the germline ends. CDR3 length: 12 amino acids. CDR1 and CDR2 from the germline V gene are MNHNS and SASEGT. The CDR3 is CASKEGKETQYF. The CDR3 coding sequence is TGTGCCAGCAAGGAGGGTAAAGAGACCCAGTACTTC.

This chain joins TRBV12-3 or TRBV12-4 and TRBJ2-7, with 7 bases matching TRBD1. The assigned J gene may be wrong: the sequence end matches TRBJ2-5 better. The CDR3 length is 13 residues. The CDR3 loop is CAGSTGIGETQYF. As DNA, the CDR3 is TGTGCCGGCTCGACAGGGATTGGAGAGACCCAGTACTTC.

In its sample, this clonotype was seen a few times. The chain uses TRBV28 and TRBJ2-7, with D possibly being TRBD2 (6 bases). This CDR3 has 15 amino acids. The V gene lost 2 bases and the J gene lost 3 bases, with 14 bases spanning the gap. Germline V CDR1 and CDR2: MDHEN, SYDVKM. This CDR3 reads CASSLKIGGNYEQYF. CDR3 nucleotide sequence: TGTGCCAGCAGTTTAAAGATTGGCGGGAACTACGAGCAGTACTTC.

The rearrangement joins TRBV6-2 or TRBV6-3 to TRBJ2-5, with TRBD1 as a possible D gene (6 bases). The J call could be wrong; TRBJ2-7 is a better fit for the DNA end. Germline V gene data show CDR1 as MNHEY and CDR2 as SVGEGT. The CDR3 consists of 12 residues. CDR3 DNA sequence: TGTGCCAGCAGTCCGCAGGGGAGCGAGCAGTACTTC. This codes for CASSPQGSEQYF.

The chain is built from TRBV28 and TRBJ2-7; D not resolved. This CDR3 comprises 14 residues. V was cut by 3 bases and J by 0 bases, with 9 bases left in between. The germline CDR1 and CDR2 sequences are MDHEN and SYDVKM. Here the CDR3 DNA reads TGTGCCAGCAGTTTGGAGATGCCCTCCTACGAGCAGTACTTC. Residues: CASSLEMPSYEQYF.

This clonotype was picked up a small number of times. V gene TRBV10-2 combines with J gene TRBJ1-2; D unclear. Per the germline V gene, CDR1 is WSHSY and CDR2 is SAAADI. The length of the CDR3 is 13 residues. V gave up 6 bases and J gave up 8 bases, with 16 bases separating them. The CDR3 sequence: CASSQTKAEGYTF. The CDR3 region has the DNA TGCGCCAGCAGCCAGACTAAAGCGGAAGGCTACACCTTC.

This chain uses TRBV20-1 with TRBJ2-1; D is unresolved. Per germline, CDR1 DFQATT and CDR2 SNEGSKA (reference sequence). The CDR3 contains 15 residues. V was cut by 4 bases and J by 1 base, with 14 bases left in between. The CDR3 bases are TGCAGTGCTATTAAAGTTTGGCCATCCTACAATGAGCAGTTCTTC. It specifies CSAIKVWPSYNEQFF.

This clonotype was counted once. The rearrangement uses TRBV4-3 and TRBJ2-1, with TRBD1 matching over 7 bases. Germline-derived CDR1 and CDR2 are LGHNA and YSLEER. CDR3 size: 16 residues. The trim removed 4 bases at V and 5 bases at J, leaving 11 bases unmatched. CDR3 DNA: TGCGCCAGCAGCCTCCAGACGACAGGGACCAACAATGAGCAGTTCTTC. Residues: CASSLQTTGTNNEQFF.

The gene calls are TRBV6-1 and TRBJ2-2, with D perhaps matching TRBD1 (6 bases). Trimming left V 1 base short and J 4 bases short, with 7 bases between. Germline V gives CDR1 MNHNS, CDR2 SASEGT. This CDR3 is built from 14 residues. CDR3 sequence: CASSEGTATGELFF. The CDR3 bases are TGTGCCAGCAGTGAAGGGACAGCCACCGGGGAGCTGTTTTTT.

The chain combines TRBV7-9 with TRBJ1-1, with D unresolved. V was cut by 2 bases and J by 3 bases, with 13 bases left in between. The CDR3 is 15 amino acids. The germline V gene encodes CDR1 SEHNR and CDR2 FQNEAQ (reference sequence). The CDR3 is CASSLLTGLDTEAFF. CDR3 DNA: TGTGCCAGCAGCTTATTAACGGGGTTGGACACTGAAGCTTTCTTT.

This clonotype was recorded many times. This chain connects TRBV7-2 to TRBJ2-6, with D maybe TRBD1 (6 bases). This CDR3 comprises 16 residues. Between the trimmed V and J ends, which lost 1 base and 2 bases, there was a span of 9 bases. Germline V gene data show CDR1 as SGHTA and CDR2 as FQGNSA. CDR3 in amino acids: CASSLDTGPGANVLTF. CDR3 in DNA: TGTGCCAGCAGCTTAGATACAGGGCCTGGGGCCAACGTCCTGACTTTC. The full variable domain, in which reference TRBV7-2 and TRBJ2-6 provide the parts outside the CDR3, is GAGVSQSPSNKVTEKGKDVELRCDPISGHTALYWYRQSLGQGLEFLIYFQGNSAPDKSGLPSDRFSAERTGGSVSTLTIQRTQQEDSAVYLCASSLDTGPGANVLTFGAGSRLTVL.

There are many counts of this clonotype. This chain uses TRBV24-1 with TRBJ2-3, with a possible D match to TRBD1 (6 bases). Trimming stripped 0 bases from V and 2 bases from J, with 11 bases between. Germline loops: CDR1 KGHDR, CDR2 SFDVKD. The CDR3 is 16 residues long. In DNA form, the CDR3 reads TGTGCCACCAGTGATTTGAGGGGACATTCCACAGATACGCAGTATTTT. This sequence encodes CATSDLRGHSTDTQYF.

This chain connects TRBV14 to TRBJ2-5, with 13 bases identical to TRBD2. The length of the CDR3 is 21 residues. Losses at the gene ends were 0 bases for V and 2 bases for J; bases not matched to a gene: 15. Germline V gives CDR1 SGHDN, CDR2 FVKESK. The CDR3 bases are TGTGCCAGCAGCCAAGATCTGGGAGGACTAGCGGGAGTTAAGGATCAAGAGACCCAGTACTTC. Amino acids: CASSQDLGGLAGVKDQETQYF.

This clonotype was recorded a few times. The rearrangement links TRBV4-3 to TRBJ2-2, with D maybe TRBD2 (7 bases). Trimming removed 0 bases from V and 3 bases from J, with 14 bases in between. Per the germline V gene, CDR1 is LGHNA and CDR2 is YSLEER. CDR3 length: 17 amino acids. CDR3 DNA sequence: TGCGCCAGCAGCCAAGATAGGGGGGGGGCTTACACCGGGGAGCTGTTTTTT. Its translation is CASSQDRGGAYTGELFF.

CDR3 nucleotides: TGCGCCAGCAGCCCGGCAGAGAGTGGGGCCAACGTCCTGACTTTC. Protein: CASSPAESGANVLTF. The chain combines TRBV5-1 with TRBJ2-6; no definite D call. V lost 4 bases, J lost 3 bases, and 11 bases lay in between. The CDR3 contains 15 residues. Germline lookup yields CDR1 SGHRS and CDR2 YFSETQ.

The V call is TRBV5-1, the J call TRBJ2-1; 8 bases match TRBD1. The J call is uncertain, as TRBJ2-7 better fits the DNA end. The CDR3 spans 17 residues. Germline CDR1 reads SGHRS; CDR2 reads YFSETQ. CDR3 protein: CASSFGQGRRGYNEQYF. The CDR3 DNA is TGCGCCAGCAGCTTTGGACAGGGTCGGCGGGGCTACAATGAGCAGTACTTC.

Remarks on this clonotype: Mismatch with germline at one junction end may stem from a read error. V gene TRBV2 combines with J gene TRBJ1-4; 7 bases match TRBD1. The CDR3 runs 15 residues. Germline V gene data show CDR1 as SNHLY and CDR2 as FYNNEI. CDR3 loop: CTSNRQGATNEKLFF. The CDR3 nucleotides read TGTACCAGCAATCGACAGGGCGCAACTAATGAAAAACTGTTTTTT.

V is TRBV6-1 and J is TRBJ2-3; D is perhaps TRBD1 or TRBD2 (5 bases each). Trimming pared 0 bases from V and 2 bases from J, leaving 24 bases between. Germline CDR1 and CDR2: MNHNS and SASEGT. The CDR3 is 20 amino acids. Written as DNA, the CDR3 is TGTGCCAGCAGTGAAGCGCCGAAGATAGGGACCCAAACCTACACAGATACGCAGTATTTT. Amino acid sequence: CASSEAPKIGTQTYTDTQYF.

This clonotype was detected a few times. The rearrangement uses TRBV5-1 and TRBJ2-3; possibly TRBD2 for D (7 bases). Trimming shortened V by 6 bases and J by 2 bases, and 19 bases separated the two germline ends. Per the germline V gene, CDR1 is SGHRS and CDR2 is YFSETQ. The CDR3 has 16 amino acids. The CDR3 protein is CASTFGRGGSTDTQYF. The CDR3 nucleotides are TGCGCCAGCACCTTCGGAAGGGGGGGATCCACAGATACGCAGTATTTT.

V and J are TRBV10-3 and TRBJ2-7, with D possibly TRBD2 on 6 matching bases. Per the germline V gene, CDR1 is ENHRY and CDR2 is SYGVKD. The ends were cut back, 6 bases at V and 4 bases at J, with 19 bases in the middle. The CDR3 spans 15 residues. In DNA form, the CDR3 reads TGTGCCATCAGCCGTACCCGGGAGAAAACGTACGAGCAGTACTTC. Translated, it gives CAISRTREKTYEQYF.

V gene TRBV28 combines with J gene TRBJ2-3, with 7 positions matching TRBD1. Germline-derived CDR1 and CDR2 are MDHEN and SYDVKM. Trimming cost V 5 bases and J 7 bases; bases outside gene matches: 6. The CDR3 covers 13 residues. The CDR3 region is CASSPGGRNTQYF. CDR3 DNA: TGTGCCAGCAGTCCAGGGGGACGAAATACGCAGTATTTT.

This clonotype was picked up a small number of times. The chain combines TRBV4-2 with TRBJ1-2, with 9 bases matching TRBD1. Germline V gene lookup returns CDR1 LGHNA and CDR2 YNFKEQ. The CDR3 covers 15 residues. After removal of 7 bases from V and 7 bases from J, the junction contained 13 bases not matched to a gene. The CDR3 is CASNIRTGEGGGYTF. The DNA for the CDR3 is TGTGCCAGCAATATTAGGACAGGGGAGGGTGGTGGCTACACCTTC.

The J gene is TRBJ1-1, the V gene TRBV12-5; 12 bases are a match to TRBD1. In germline, CDR1 is LGHNT, CDR2 FRNRAP. Trimming took 5 bases from V and 4 from J; bases not matched to a gene: 8. The CDR3 has 16 residues. The chain's CDR3 is CASGLGQGAFGTEAFF. In nucleotides, the CDR3 is TGTGCTAGTGGTCTGGGACAGGGGGCGTTTGGCACTGAAGCTTTCTTT.

There are a few counts of this clonotype. The chain combines TRBV7-9 with TRBJ1-5; the D gene is possibly TRBD1 (5 bases). The CDR3 extends over 15 amino acids. Germline CDR1 SEHNR, CDR2 FQNEAQ (reference sequence). Trimming removed 4 bases at V and 5 bases at J, with 15 bases between. CDR3 DNA sequence: TGTGCCAGCAGCTCAACCGACAGCTACCATCAGCCCCAGCATTTT. Protein sequence: CASSSTDSYHQPQHF.